The 7 T cell receptor beta chains reported below all come from one sample, sequenced in a study of T cells after yellow fever vaccination. Via MiXCR, TCRdb re-called the 5' RACE reads, giving one row per CDR3 protein. This table holds 200,000 to 250,000 distinct CDR3 sequences, 6.9% found once. Here the sequenced sample was CD4+ T cells sorted from PBMCs, taken 15 days after the yellow fever booster vaccination. The receptors stem from a man aged 25-45 years who received the YFV17D yellow fever vaccine.

The rearrangement links TRBV12-3 or TRBV12-4 to TRBJ1-4; the match to TRBD1 covers 9 bases. The CDR3 length is 15 residues. J was trimmed by 7 bases and V by 5 bases; bases with no gene match: 8. The CDR3 DNA is TGTGCCAGCAGTGCCTTACAGGGGGCGGTTGAAAAACTGTTTTTT. Its translation is CASSALQGAVEKLFF.

This clonotype was observed at least ten times. DNA of the CDR3: TGTGCCAGCAGCCCAGATAGCGGGACCAAATCCTACGAGCAGTACTTC. This gives the protein CASSPDSGTKSYEQYF. The chain links TRBV7-8 to TRBJ2-7; 8 nucleotides match TRBD2. The junction had 10 bases not matched to a gene; V was cut back by 5 bases and J by 1 base. Per germline, CDR1 SGHVS and CDR2 FQNEAQ. The CDR3 totals 16 residues.

This clonotype was counted only a few times. The chain is built from TRBV7-2 and TRBJ2-2; 9 bases match TRBD2. The CDR3 is 14 amino acids. CDR1 and CDR2 from the germline V gene are SGHTA and FQGNSA. V gave up 5 bases and J gave up 9 bases; unmatched junction bases: 7. Here the CDR3 DNA reads TGTGCCAGCAGCATTGCTAGCGGGGCGTGGGAGCTGTTTTTT. Protein sequence: CASSIASGAWELFF.

This chain links TRBV7-6 with TRBJ2-1, with D possibly TRBD1 on 6 matching bases. V lost 5 bases and J 5 bases, leaving 13 bases between the germline ends. The germline gives CDR1 SGHVS, CDR2 FNYEAQ. The CDR3 has 14 residues. CDR3 sequence reads: CASSPRGGNNEQFF. DNA for the CDR3: TGTGCCAGCAGCCCAAGAGGGGGAAACAATGAGCAGTTCTTC.

This clonotype was detected many times. V is TRBV7-3 and J is TRBJ2-1; perhaps TRBD2 as D (6 bases). The CDR3 has 15 residues. Germline CDR1 and CDR2: SGHTA and FQGTGA. Trimming cost V 5 bases and J 2 bases, with 13 bases left between them. Written as DNA, the CDR3 is TGTGCCAGCAGCCAGGGCTCGGGAGCCTACAATGAGCAGTTCTTC. This translates into CASSQGSGAYNEQFF.

This clonotype turned up a few times. This chain uses TRBV29-1 with TRBJ2-5; 7 bases are shared with TRBD2. Germline CDR1 is SQVTM and CDR2 is ANQGSEA. The CDR3 is made up of 13 amino acids. V lost 4 bases to trimming and J lost 2 bases; unmatched junction nucleotides: 4. CDR3 residues: CSVGRTRQETQYF. The CDR3 bases are TGCAGCGTTGGGAGGACTAGACAAGAGACCCAGTACTTC.

This clonotype was picked up a small number of times. The chain uses TRBV20-1 and TRBJ2-7, with 12 positions matching TRBD2. The J segment lost 3 bases and the V segment lost 5 bases, leaving 5 bases of the junction unmatched. The CDR3 totals 14 residues. Germline CDR1 is DFQATT and CDR2 is SNEGSKA (reference sequence). The CDR3 region has the DNA TGCAGTGCTCCTCGGACTAGCGGGAACTACGAGCAGTACTTC. Translating gives CSAPRTSGNYEQYF.